This T cell receptor beta chain was captured in a study of cytomegalovirus exposure and HLA in healthy donors. Regarding this clone: One end of the junction varies from germline; a read error may be responsible.

Germline V gene sequence: CDR1 SEHNR, CDR2 FQNEAQ (reference sequence). This CDR3 comprises 15 residues. PCR primers comprised 60 Vbeta and 13 Jbeta primers. TCRdb's copy holds only in-frame clones and misses some; the assay was immunoSEQ multiplex PCR. In the table there are more than 150,000 clones, about 80% of which are singletons. This chain joins TRBV7-9 and TRBJ2-3; 12 bases map to TRBD2. This TCR came from a man aged 18 to 30 in good health and CMV-seronegative. Sequencing was done on a sample of PBMCs. The CDR3 reads CSSSWRLAGEEGQYF. DNA of the CDR3: TGTTCCAGCAGCTGGAGACTAGCGGGAGAAGAGGGTCAGTATTTT. The whole variable domain, filled in from reference TRBV7-9 and TRBJ2-3, reads DTGVSQNPRHKITKRGQNVTFRCDPISEHNRLYWYRQTLGQGPEFLTYFQNEAQLEKSRLLSDRFSAERPKGSFSTLEIQRTEQGDSAMYLCSSSWRLAGEEGQYFGPGTRLTVL.